The 6 T cell receptor beta chains in this list originate from one sample, sequenced in a study of early T cells in non-severe SARS-CoV-2 infection. In TCRdb, the 5' RACE reads were re-called with MiXCR into one record per CDR3 protein. The top ten hold 5.6% of the sample, which has more than 20,000 distinct CDR3 sequences, roughly 4.2% seen once. Material for sequencing was whole blood. Every receptor here comes from an adult who was a healthcare worker with PCR-confirmed SARS-CoV-2 infection or an uninfected control (not recorded which).

This clonotype was detected only a few times. A much larger clone sits a single nucleotide away, making a read error possible. The chain carries TRBV6-1 and TRBJ1-1; D perhaps matches TRBD1 (6 bases). This CDR3 has 11 amino acids. Germline V gene data show CDR1 as MNHNS and CDR2 as SASEGT. Trimming pared 9 bases from V and 5 bases from J, leaving 10 bases between. In DNA, the CDR3 is TGTGCCAGTCTAGGGGGTACTGAAGCTTTCTTT. Protein: CASLGGTEAFF.

This clonotype was observed at least ten times. The chain employs TRBV7-9 and TRBJ1-5, with D unresolved. This CDR3 has 13 residues. Germline V gene sequence: CDR1 SEHNR, CDR2 FQNEAQ (reference sequence). V was shortened by 6 bases and J by 0 bases, with 6 bases between the two germline ends. This chain's CDR3 is CASSLSSNQPQHF. In DNA, the CDR3 is TGTGCCAGCAGTTTGAGTAGCAATCAGCCCCAGCATTTT.

This clonotype was detected many times. The J gene is TRBJ1-3, the V gene TRBV12-3 or TRBV12-4; D gene uncertain. This CDR3 contains 15 residues. V was shortened by 1 base and J by 0 bases, with 7 bases between the two germline ends. Here the CDR3 reads CASSLVPSSGNTIYF. In DNA, the CDR3 is TGTGCCAGCAGTTTAGTTCCGAGCTCTGGAAACACCATATATTTT.

J is TRBJ1-6 and V is TRBV5-1, with D possibly being TRBD1 (6 bases). The V gene lost 5 bases and the J gene lost 7 bases, with 16 bases spanning the gap. Germline CDR1 and CDR2: SGHRS and YFSETQ. The CDR3 spans 15 residues. CDR3 bases: TGCGCCAGCAGATCGACAGGTGTAGGGAATTCACCCCTCCACTTT. This translates into CASRSTGVGNSPLHF.

Ten or more counts support this clonotype. The V call is TRBV20-1, the J call TRBJ2-7; 10 bases match TRBD2. The CDR3 sequence is 16 residues long. V shed 1 base, J shed 3 bases, and the junction held 9 bases outside the gene matches. Germline lookup yields CDR1 DFQATT and CDR2 SNEGSKA (reference sequence). In DNA form, the CDR3 reads TGCAGTGCTAGAGGACCTACTAGCGGGGTGAACTACGAGCAGTACTTC. Translated, it gives CSARGPTSGVNYEQYF.

This clonotype has at least ten counts. V usage is TRBV2 and J usage is TRBJ1-5; 12 bases line up with TRBD1. CDR3 length equals 14 residues. V dropped 5 bases and J dropped 6; count of bases not matched to a gene: 2. CDR1 SNHLY and CDR2 FYNNEI come from the germline V gene. CDR3: CASSRDRGLQPQHF. The CDR3 DNA is TGTGCCAGCAGTAGGGACAGGGGGCTTCAGCCCCAGCATTTT.